The 11 T cell receptor beta chains listed next were all sequenced from one sample in a study of T-cell memory formation after mild COVID-19 (dated by TCRdb to the early 2020s). Receptor libraries were prepared by 5' RACE. Data came from an Illumina NovaSeq 6000. The public reads were run again by TCRdb, first through fastp at Q25 and then through MiXCR, and only productive beta chains were kept. CDR3 protein sequences are deduplicated, and each keeps its most common genes and DNA. Across this sample there are around 450,000 distinct CDR3 sequences, with approximately 20% seen only once. In total, the top ten clones hold approximately 8.4% of the sample. Sequenced input: PBMCs or a T cell subset sorted from them (not recorded which). Receptors originate from an adult woman who had mild COVID-19 (a few samples of this study predate the infection). The sample titles of this study are shuffled in the database, so cell type and time point are left out; the donor was told from shared clones.

The gene calls are TRBV7-6 and TRBJ1-6; 7 bases map to TRBD1. The CDR3 is 13 amino acids. Trimming at V came to 5 bases and at J to 10 bases, leaving 5 bases not matched to a gene. The germline gives CDR1 SGHVS, CDR2 FNYEAQ. CDR3 DNA sequence: TGTGCCAGCAGCCAGGGACAGCAGTCACCCCTCCACTTT. It encodes CASSQGQQSPLHF.

Here the CDR3 reads CASSVGGLGNEQYF. For the CDR3, the DNA is TGTGCCAGCAGCGTAGGAGGGCTTGGCAACGAGCAGTACTTC. The chain has TRBV9 and TRBJ2-7; tentative D call: TRBD2 (5 bases). Per the germline V gene, CDR1 is SGDLS and CDR2 is YYNGEE. The CDR3 contains 14 residues. Trimming pared 0 bases from V and 5 bases from J, leaving 12 bases between.

This clonotype has a handful of counts. The rearrangement uses TRBV7-8 and TRBJ2-1; D ambiguous. The CDR3 totals 12 residues. The germline V gene encodes CDR1 SGHVS and CDR2 FQNEAQ. Trimming shortened V by 5 bases and J by 10 bases, and 12 bases separated the two germline ends. CDR3 sequence reads: CASSHEALEQFF. Written as DNA, the CDR3 is TGTGCCAGCAGCCACGAGGCCCTAGAGCAGTTCTTC.

V gene TRBV7-3 combines with J gene TRBJ2-1; 8 positions agree with TRBD2. The CDR3 runs to 16 residues. The germline CDR1 and CDR2 sequences are SGHTA and FQGTGA. V shed 5 bases, J shed 0 bases, and the junction held 6 bases outside the gene matches. The DNA of the CDR3 is TGTGCCAGCAGCGCTTACGGGGGGGCCTCCTACAATGAGCAGTTCTTC. This codes for CASSAYGGASYNEQFF.

The chain couples TRBV18 to TRBJ2-7; 9 bases map to TRBD1. CDR1 is KGHSH, CDR2 LQKENI, per germline. Unmatched junction bases numbered 5, after V lost 3 bases and J lost 2 bases. The CDR3 runs 15 residues. CDR3 DNA: TGTGCCAGCTCACCGGGACAGGGTGCCACCTACGAGCAGTACTTC. Its protein is CASSPGQGATYEQYF.

The CDR3 is CASSLSSSGSEDEQFF. The CDR3 DNA sequence: TGTGCCAGCAGCTTATCGTCTAGCGGGAGTGAGGATGAGCAGTTCTTC. The V and J genes are TRBV7-9 and TRBJ2-1; 10 nucleotides match TRBD2. V dropped 2 bases and J dropped 8; count of bases not matched to a gene: 9. CDR3 size: 16 residues. Germline V gene sequence: CDR1 SEHNR, CDR2 FQNEAQ (reference sequence).

The sample holds a few counts of this clonotype. The chain employs TRBV20-1 and TRBJ1-1, with 7 positions matching TRBD1. Trimming at V came to 6 bases and at J to 1 base, leaving 11 bases not matched to a gene. Germline V CDR1 and CDR2: DFQATT, SNEGSKA (reference sequence). The CDR3 has 15 residues. Written as DNA, the CDR3 is TGCAGTGCGCCCGGGACAGTTGAAAGGAACACTGAAGCTTTCTTT. Amino acid sequence: CSAPGTVERNTEAFF.

The chain couples TRBV4-1 to TRBJ2-7; D might be TRBD2 (5 bases). Germline-derived CDR1 and CDR2 are MGHRA and YSYEKL. CDR3 length: 13 residues. The germline V and J ends were trimmed by 3 bases and 0 bases, with 6 bases remaining between them. The CDR3: CASSHRDSYEQYF. The CDR3 nucleotides are TGCGCCAGCAGCCACCGGGACTCCTACGAGCAGTACTTC.

The V gene is TRBV7-9, the J gene TRBJ2-7; D not certain. This CDR3 is built from 14 residues. V gave up 6 bases and J gave up 1 base, with 13 bases separating them. CDR1 SEHNR and CDR2 FQNEAQ come from the germline V gene (reference sequence). The CDR3 region has the DNA TGTGCCAGCAGTTCCCCGACGGCGTCCTACGAGCAGTACTTC. Its protein product is CASSSPTASYEQYF.

The chain carries TRBV29-1 and TRBJ1-1; no clear D. V shed 1 base and J shed 2 bases, with 8 bases lying between them. Germline values: CDR1 SQVTM, CDR2 ANQGSEA. The CDR3 is 13 residues long. The CDR3 DNA is TGCAGCGTTGAAGGGGGAGAAAACACTGAAGCTTTCTTT. Amino acids: CSVEGGENTEAFF.

The chain couples TRBV9 to TRBJ2-7; D might be TRBD1 or TRBD2, each matching 5 bases. Germline V gene data show CDR1 as SGDLS and CDR2 as YYNGEE. The CDR3 loop spans 13 amino acids. With 6 bases removed from V and 0 bases from J, the gap between germline ends came to 10 bases. CDR3 sequence (DNA): TGTGCCAGCATGGGACCAAGCTCCTACGAGCAGTACTTC. Translating gives CASMGPSSYEQYF.